The 18 T cell receptor beta chains reported below all come from one sample, sequenced in a study of neurological immune-mediated disorders. TCRdb independently ran MiXCR on the 5' RACE reads; one entry per CDR3 protein. The sample gives about 82,000 distinct CDR3 sequences, roughly 2.6% of which show up once; about 1% is in the top ten. The sample comprised PBMCs. The receptors were sampled from a young woman with multiple sclerosis.

This clonotype was detected ten times or more. This chain joins TRBV5-1 and TRBJ2-7, with TRBD2 matching over 9 bases. Germline lookup yields CDR1 SGHRS and CDR2 YFSETQ. The junction had 4 bases not matched to a gene; V was cut back by 4 bases and J by 2 bases. The CDR3 consists of 14 residues. CDR3 coding DNA: TGCGCCAGCAGCCGCGGGGGGGGGCCCTACGAGCAGTACTTC. Translation: CASSRGGGPYEQYF. The full variable domain, rest sourced from reference TRBV5-1 and TRBJ2-7, is KAGVTQTPRYLIKTRGQQVTLSCSPISGHRSVSWYQQTPGQGLQFLFEYFSETQRNKGNFPGRFSGRQFSNSRSEMNVSTLELGDSALYLCASSRGGGPYEQYFGPGTRLTVT.

This clonotype occurred many times. The rearrangement uses TRBV4-3 and TRBJ1-1, with D perhaps TRBD1 (5 bases). The CDR3 is 16 amino acids. V lost 4 bases to trimming and J lost 7 bases, with 22 bases between them. From germline, CDR1 is LGHNA and CDR2 YSLEER. CDR3 sequence reads: CASSRRWGRDNVEAFF. As DNA, the CDR3 is TGCGCCAGCAGCCGTCGGTGGGGCCGAGACAATGTTGAAGCTTTCTTT.

This clonotype was seen many times. This rearrangement joins TRBV20-1 to TRBJ1-5; weak D call: TRBD1 (5 bases). The ends were cut back, 4 bases at V and 3 bases at J, with 7 bases in the middle. CDR1 DFQATT and CDR2 SNEGSKA come from the germline V gene (reference sequence). The length of the CDR3 is 12 residues. CDR3 in amino acids: CSATGANQPQHF. The CDR3, as DNA: TGCAGTGCTACCGGGGCCAATCAGCCCCAGCATTTT.

Ten or more counts support this clonotype. The V call is TRBV5-1, the J call TRBJ1-5; TRBD1 matches at 9 bases. The CDR3 has 15 amino acids. After removal of 4 bases from V and 6 bases from J, the junction contained 8 bases not matched to a gene. Per germline, CDR1 SGHRS and CDR2 YFSETQ. The CDR3 DNA follows: TGCGCCAGCAGCGAAGGAGGACAGGGGTTTCAGCCCCAGCATTTT. It translates to CASSEGGQGFQPQHF.

This clonotype was found many times. The rearrangement links TRBV7-2 to TRBJ1-5; 9 bases match TRBD1. There are 15 residues in the CDR3. Trimming took 5 bases from V and 1 from J; bases not matched to a gene: 3. The germline gives CDR1 SGHTA, CDR2 FQGNSA. CDR3 nucleotides: TGTGCCAGCAGCCGGGGACAGGGAAGCAATCAGCCCCAGCATTTT. Protein: CASSRGQGSNQPQHF.

This clonotype was detected ten times or more. The V gene is TRBV6-2 or TRBV6-3, the J gene TRBJ2-7; the D is unclear. This CDR3 comprises 15 residues. The V and J ends lost 6 bases and 2 bases respectively, with 17 bases between them. Germline V lookup: CDR1 MNHEY, CDR2 SVGEGT. The DNA of the CDR3 is TGTGCCAGCAGGACCATACGTTGGGAAACCTACGAGCAGTACTTC. Translated, it gives CASRTIRWETYEQYF.

The chain employs TRBV4-1 and TRBJ1-2; the D gene is possibly TRBD1 (5 bases). CDR1 and CDR2 (germline): MGHRA, YSYEKL. This CDR3 is 15 amino acids long. Trimming removed 0 bases from V and 6 bases from J, with 14 bases in between. In DNA, the CDR3 is TGCGCCAGCAGCCAAGACCTCGGGGCACGAGATGGCTACACCTTC. Translated: CASSQDLGARDGYTF.

CDR3 DNA sequence: TGTGCCACCAGCGGGGGACTAGCTGGCGCAGATACGCAGTATTTT. This sequence encodes CATSGGLAGADTQYF. The chain has TRBV15 and TRBJ2-3; 9 nucleotides match TRBD2. V dropped 5 bases and J dropped 4; count of bases not matched to a gene: 7. The CDR3 consists of 15 residues. Germline CDR1 and CDR2: LNHNV and YYDKDF (reference sequence).

This clonotype was recorded many times. The V call is TRBV29-1, the J call TRBJ2-7; 7 positions agree with TRBD1. Germline assignment: CDR1 SQVTM and CDR2 ANQGSEA. V shed 4 bases and J 6 bases; nucleotides not matched to a gene: 6. The CDR3 is made up of 12 amino acids. CDR3 sequence reads: CSVVTHRGEQYF. In DNA form, the CDR3 reads TGCAGCGTTGTCACACACAGGGGCGAGCAGTACTTC.

This clonotype appeared many times. The genes are TRBV3-1 and TRBJ2-1; the match to TRBD2 covers 7 bases. The germline CDR1 and CDR2 sequences are LGHDT and YNNKEL (reference sequence). The CDR3 extends over 12 amino acids. Trimming at V came to 5 bases and at J to 13 bases, leaving 8 bases not matched to a gene. The CDR3 spells CASSAWTSVQFF. CDR3 coding DNA: TGTGCCAGCAGCGCCTGGACTAGTGTACAGTTCTTC.

This clonotype was seen at least ten times. The rearrangement links TRBV7-2 to TRBJ2-2; TRBD2 is a possible D gene (5 bases). V shed 0 bases and J shed 6 bases, with 14 bases lying between them. The CDR3 covers 16 residues. From germline, CDR1 is SGHTA and CDR2 FQGNSA. CDR3 sequence: CASSLAGGGEPGELFF. For the CDR3, the DNA is TGTGCCAGCAGCTTAGCAGGCGGAGGAGAGCCCGGGGAGCTGTTTTTT.

This clonotype was seen ten or more times. CDR3 in amino acids: CSVRTGLTEAFF. The CDR3 DNA follows: TGCAGCGTTCGGACAGGGTTAACTGAAGCTTTCTTT. This chain links TRBV29-1 with TRBJ1-1, with 8 bases identical to TRBD1. The CDR3 consists of 12 residues. CDR1 is SQVTM, CDR2 ANQGSEA, per germline. Trimming removed 5 bases from V and 5 bases from J; junction bases left unmatched: 4.

The table lists this clonotype with many counts. The CDR3 bases are TGTGCCAGCAGGCCAGCGGGCGGCGAGCAGTTCTTC. Protein: CASRPAGGEQFF. The chain combines TRBV12-3 or TRBV12-4 with TRBJ2-1, with D possibly being TRBD2 (6 bases). Trimming shortened V by 6 bases and J by 10 bases, and 13 bases separated the two germline ends. This CDR3 has 12 amino acids.

This clonotype was observed many times. CDR3 sequence (DNA): TGTGCCAGCAGTCGGGACAACCGGAACACTGAAGCTTTCTTT. This codes for CASSRDNRNTEAFF. V is TRBV5-6 and J is TRBJ1-1, with D possibly being TRBD1 (6 bases). Trimming removed 5 bases from V and 1 base from J, with 12 bases in between. CDR1 is SGHDT and CDR2 is YYEEEE in the germline V gene. The CDR3 contains 14 residues.

This clonotype was counted ten times or more. The chain combines TRBV12-3 or TRBV12-4 with TRBJ2-1, with D possibly being TRBD1 (6 bases). CDR3 length: 15 residues. V lost 5 bases, J lost 4 bases, and 15 bases lay in between. CDR3 loop: CASSETGPLYNEQFF. In DNA form, the CDR3 reads TGTGCCAGCAGTGAGACAGGTCCCCTTTACAATGAGCAGTTCTTC.

This clonotype came up many times. The chain has TRBV7-2 and TRBJ1-1, with TRBD1 as a possible D gene (6 bases). V lost 1 base to trimming and J lost 0 bases, with 12 bases between them. Germline-derived CDR1 and CDR2 are SGHTA and FQGNSA. This CDR3 spans 16 amino acids. CDR3 nucleotides: TGTGCCAGCAGCTTAGGCGGGACACTCATGAACACTGAAGCTTTCTTT. This gives the protein CASSLGGTLMNTEAFF.

This clonotype appeared many times. J is TRBJ2-7 and V is TRBV5-1; D uncertain. This CDR3 is 15 amino acids long. Germline lookup yields CDR1 SGHRS and CDR2 YFSETQ. V was shortened by 4 bases and J by 0 bases, with 14 bases between the two germline ends. CDR3 residues: CASSRVGHDSYEQYF. The DNA of the CDR3 is TGCGCCAGCAGCCGGGTGGGTCATGACTCCTACGAGCAGTACTTC.

This clonotype was picked up a small number of times. A single base separates this from a much larger clone, so it may be a read error. The chain is built from TRBV27 and TRBJ2-1; D uncertain. The germline CDR1 and CDR2 sequences are MNHEY and SMNVEV (reference sequence). The CDR3 spans 12 residues. CDR3 sequence: CASSLNLGTVIF. In DNA, the CDR3 is TGTGCCAGCAGTTTAAATCTTGGAACCGTTATCTTC.